Listed below are T cell receptor beta chains from one sample, sequenced in a study of T-cell reconstitution after alpha-beta-depleted transplantation in children. TCRdb analysed the PCR reads with MiXCR anew, one entry per CDR3 protein. The sample holds about 580,000 distinct CDR3 sequences, over 25% seen once. The input for sequencing was PBMCs, taken before TCRalphabeta/CD19-depleted stem cell transplant. Receptor source: a boy in the first two years of life with Wiskott-Aldrich syndrome, due to receive a stem cell transplant. The CDR3 runs from the conserved cysteine through the conserved F or W. Each record gives: J gene, D gene, V gene, clone size, CDR3 protein, CDR3 DNA. D genes are given only for firm matches. Rows may omit the clone size; those that give it use once, few, many or a size class.

TRBJ2-7	TRBD1	TRBV28	once	CASSHRDRGVYEQYF	TGTGCCAGCAGTCACCGGGACAGGGGGGTCTACGAGCAGTACTTC
TRBJ2-1	NA	TRBV20-1	NA	CSARRSYSSYNEQFF	TGCAGTGCTAGACGCAGCTACTCATCCTACAATGAGCAGTTCTTC
TRBJ2-7	NA	TRBV2	NA	CASGQTRIGYEQYF	TGTGCCAGCGGACAGACAAGGATCGGTTACGAGCAGTACTTC
TRBJ2-2	TRBD2	TRBV5-1	NA	CASSYLAGGNTGELFF	TGCGCCAGCAGCTACCTAGCGGGAGGGAACACCGGGGAGCTGTTTTTT
TRBJ2-5	TRBD1	TRBV6-1	NA	CASSPGRQGRSKETQYF	TGTGCCAGCAGTCCCGGTCGACAGGGACGTTCGAAAGAGACCCAGTACTTC
TRBJ2-1	NA	TRBV12-3/TRBV12-4	few	CASRPPRDRSHEQFF	TGTGCCAGCAGACCTCCGCGGGACCGGAGTCATGAGCAGTTCTTC
TRBJ2-4	TRBD1	TRBV29-1	NA	CSVVQQGRNIQYF	TGCAGCGTTGTACAACAGGGGAGAAACATTCAGTACTTC
TRBJ2-1	TRBD2	TRBV13	NA	CASSLLQRRLAGDSYNEQFF	TGTGCCAGCAGCTTACTACAACGGAGACTAGCGGGAGACTCCTACAATGAGCAGTTCTTC
TRBJ2-1	TRBD2	TRBV12-3/TRBV12-4	NA	CASSLAGARVAYNEQFF	TGTGCCAGCAGCTTAGCGGGAGCCAGAGTGGCCTACAATGAGCAGTTCTTC
TRBJ2-4	NA	TRBV5-1	few	CASKQGDKNIQYF	TGCGCCAGCAAGCAGGGTGACAAAAACATTCAGTACTTC
TRBJ1-6	NA	TRBV12-3/TRBV12-4	few	CASSLPEPSPLHF	TGTGCCAGCAGTTTACCAGAACCTTCACCCCTCCACTTT
TRBJ2-7	NA	TRBV29-1	NA	CSVRQNSYEQYF	TGCAGCGTAAGACAGAACTCCTACGAGCAGTACTTC
TRBJ1-5	NA	TRBV5-1	many	CASSSSGGNQPQHF	TGCGCCAGCAGCTCCTCAGGAGGCAATCAGCCCCAGCATTTT
TRBJ2-3	NA	TRBV5-1	once	CASSLVDFTDTQYF	TGCGCCAGCAGCTTAGTGGATTTCACAGATACGCAGTATTTT
TRBJ2-3	NA	TRBV10-3	NA	CAISGRTYPDTQYF	TGTGCCATCAGTGGACGGACTTATCCAGATACGCAGTATTTT
TRBJ1-4	NA	TRBV20-1	few	CSAYPSLGGEKLFF	TGCAGTGCTTACCCTTCGTTAGGAGGTGAAAAACTGTTTTTT
TRBJ2-4	NA	TRBV27	few	CASRNRDDRIQYF	TGTGCCAGCAGAAACCGGGACGATCGGATTCAGTACTTC
TRBJ2-6	NA	TRBV27	many	CASSLFGSGANVLTF	TGTGCCAGCAGTTTATTCGGCTCTGGGGCCAACGTCCTGACTTTC
TRBJ2-1	NA	TRBV5-1	NA	CASSFSDWNEQFF	TGCGCCAGCAGCTTTAGCGATTGGAATGAGCAGTTCTTC
TRBJ2-5	TRBD2	TRBV5-5	NA	CASSLLQAGAWETQYF	TGTGCCAGCAGCTTGCTTCAAGCGGGAGCGTGGGAGACCCAGTACTTC
TRBJ2-1	NA	TRBV29-1	few	CSVPNVVNSYNEQFF	TGCAGCGTTCCAAACGTTGTGAACTCCTACAATGAGCAGTTCTTC
TRBJ2-1	TRBD2	TRBV20-1	NA	CSALSSGLAGYNEQFF	TGCAGTGCCTTATCTTCCGGACTAGCGGGCTACAATGAGCAGTTCTTC
TRBJ2-7	TRBD1	TRBV28	NA	CASRNLQGARNEQYF	TGTGCCAGCAGGAACCTACAGGGGGCGCGGAACGAGCAGTACTTC
TRBJ2-7	NA	TRBV7-6	NA	CASSLTGLRTEQYF	TGTGCCAGCAGCCTGACAGGTCTGCGTACCGAGCAGTACTTC
TRBJ1-2	NA	TRBV5-5	few	CASSLVRGSYGYTF	TGTGCCAGCAGCTTGGTCAGGGGTTCCTATGGCTACACCTTC
TRBJ1-1	NA	TRBV28	many	CASSLPGNTEAFF	TGTGCCAGCAGTTTACCAGGGAACACTGAAGCTTTCTTT
TRBJ2-5	TRBD1	TRBV5-1	few	CASSLSGTGQETQYF	TGCGCCAGCAGCTTGTCCGGGACAGGGCAAGAGACCCAGTACTTC
TRBJ2-7	TRBD2	TRBV3-1	few	CASSPGLAGESYEQYF	TGTGCCAGCAGCCCGGGACTAGCGGGAGAGTCCTACGAGCAGTACTTC
TRBJ2-7	NA	TRBV5-1	NA	CASSSGRGLGEQYF	TGCGCCAGCAGCTCTGGTCGGGGATTGGGCGAGCAGTACTTC
TRBJ1-6	TRBD1	TRBV5-4	few	CASSADRDNSPLHF	TGTGCCAGCAGCGCGGACAGGGATAATTCACCCCTCCACTTT
TRBJ2-3	TRBD2	TRBV20-1	NA	CSAIGLAGAGTQYF	TGCAGTGCCATCGGACTAGCGGGAGCGGGTACGCAGTATTTT
TRBJ2-1	TRBD1	TRBV10-1	NA	CASSVGTGNGDEQFF	TGCGCCAGCAGTGTTGGGACAGGGAATGGGGATGAGCAGTTCTTC
TRBJ2-2	NA	TRBV10-2	few	CASSPGVEAGELFF	TGCGCCAGCAGTCCGGGGGTCGAGGCCGGGGAGCTGTTTTTT
TRBJ2-7	NA	TRBV10-3	few	CAISESVSEQYF	TGTGCCATCAGTGAGTCGGTAAGCGAGCAGTACTTC
TRBJ2-1	NA	TRBV21-1	NA	CASSTKTGRSANEQFF	TGTGCCAGCAGCACAAAGACAGGGAGGTCTGCCAATGAGCAGTTCTTC
TRBJ1-6	NA	TRBV10-3	NA	CAIRKTGGSPLHF	TGTGCCATCAGGAAAACAGGAGGCTCACCCCTCCACTTT
TRBJ2-3	NA	TRBV20-1	few	CSARGDTRTDTQYF	TGCAGTGCTAGAGGGGACACCCGCACAGATACGCAGTATTTT
TRBJ1-2	NA	TRBV11-2	few	CASSPQLGSGYGYTF	TGTGCCAGCAGCCCCCAGCTCGGGTCAGGGTATGGCTACACCTTC
TRBJ2-5	NA	TRBV5-1	few	CASSLEGWREETQYF	TGCGCCAGCAGCTTGGAGGGTTGGCGCGAGGAGACCCAGTACTTC
TRBJ2-1	NA	TRBV28	NA	CASSFGGVREQFF	TGTGCCAGCAGTTTTGGGGGAGTACGGGAGCAGTTCTTC
TRBJ1-6	NA	TRBV20-1	NA	CSAIADQGAVPLHF	TGCAGTGCTATTGCTGATCAGGGTGCCGTCCCCCTCCACTTT
TRBJ2-1	NA	TRBV5-1	NA	CASRTPGPSYNEQFF	TGCGCCAGCCGGACCCCGGGGCCCTCCTACAATGAGCAGTTCTTC
TRBJ1-4	NA	TRBV4-2	NA	CASSQVLGRDEKLFF	TGTGCCAGCAGCCAAGTTTTGGGACGGGATGAAAAACTGTTTTTT
TRBJ2-3	NA	TRBV12-3/TRBV12-4	many	CASSPRGDTQYF	TGTGCCAGCAGCCCCCGCGGGGATACGCAGTATTTT
TRBJ2-1	TRBD2	TRBV7-3	few	CASSFVAGGGNEQFF	TGTGCCAGCAGCTTCGTGGCGGGAGGGGGGAATGAGCAGTTCTTC
TRBJ2-3	TRBD2	TRBV19	few	CASHDLAGETDTQYF	TGTGCCAGTCACGATCTAGCGGGAGAGACAGATACGCAGTATTTT
TRBJ2-5	NA	TRBV10-3	NA	CAISRGPQETQYF	TGTGCCATCAGCCGGGGCCCTCAAGAGACCCAGTACTTC